This T cell receptor (beta chain) appears in the sequencing data of a study of neurological immune-mediated disorders. Turning to the study itself: There were roughly 34 multiple sclerosis patients; around 31 were relapsing-remitting and 3 were secondary progressive. Findings of the study overall: One cluster of related CDR3 sequences contained, by phylogenetic grouping, the repertoires of 18 of 34 multiple sclerosis patients and formed a possible signature.

The cDNA came from 5'RACE, which used 10-nucleotide random UMIs. One entry per CDR3 protein results from TCRdb running MiXCR on the 5' RACE reads. The sample contains around 28,000 distinct CDR3 sequences, less than 2.5% of which appear only once. For this clonotype: Its antigen is not identified.

Unsorted libraries were generated from 2 million PBMCs held at -80 degrees C. The specimen was PBMCs. The source of this sequence is a woman between 45 and 65 years old with multiple sclerosis.

The CDR3 is CASSLAGGGSTDTQYF. In DNA, the CDR3 is TGTGCCAGCAGCTTGGCCGGCGGGGGAAGCACAGATACGCAGTATTTT. The chain uses TRBV5-5 and TRBJ2-3, with 7 bases fitting TRBD2. The V segment lost 0 bases and the J segment 0 bases; nucleotides outside the gene matches: 4. CDR3 size: 16 residues. The germline V gene encodes CDR1 SGHKS and CDR2 YYEKEE (reference sequence).